Below are 18 T cell receptor beta chains sequenced from a single sample in a study of CD8+CD57+ T cells in acquired aplastic anemia. All patients picked for sequencing had shown, by flow cytometry, an expansion of CD8+CD57+ cells. Genomic DNA served as template for TCR beta VDJ and CDR3 profiling. TCRdb independently ran MiXCR on the reads; one entry per CDR3 protein. This sample has about 150,000 distinct CDR3 sequences; roughly 50% occur once, and the top ten carry about 2.9%. Sequenced input: sorted CD4+, CD8+, or CD8+CD57+ T cells (not recorded which) from PBMCs. These receptors came from a human donor with aplastic anemia.

A word on this clonotype: At one boundary the junction diverges from the germline segment, which might be a read error. This sequence joins TRBV9 and TRBJ1-1; weak D call: TRBD1 (6 bases). CDR3 length: 17 residues. Germline V lookup: CDR1 SGDLS, CDR2 YYNGEE. As DNA, the CDR3 is TGTGCCAGCAGCGTAGGGGTTGAGGATATTAGGGACACTGAAGCCTTCTTT. It yields the protein CASSVGVEDIRDTEAFF.

Comments on this clonotype: A single base separates this from a much larger clone, so it may be a read error. The V and J genes are TRBV6-9 and TRBJ2-7; D is unclear. The CDR3 is 14 residues long. Germline CDR1 MNHGY, CDR2 SVAAGI. Trimming pared 3 bases from V and 0 bases from J, leaving 9 bases between. The CDR3, as DNA: TGTGCCAGCAGTTACCCCGGAGTCTCCTACGAGCAGTACTTC. Translated, it gives CASSYPGVSYEQYF.

This clonotype was seen a handful of times. V and J are TRBV14 and TRBJ2-1; D call uncertain. CDR3 length: 16 amino acids. The ends were cut back, 4 bases at V and 1 base at J, with 14 bases in the middle. Per the germline V gene, CDR1 is SGHDN and CDR2 is FVKESK. CDR3 sequence (DNA): TGTGCCAGCAGCCCGCATTTTAGCTCTTCCTACAATGAGCAGTTCTTC. Amino acids: CASSPHFSSSYNEQFF.

The gene calls are TRBV24-1 and TRBJ1-2, with 8 bases identical to TRBD1. This CDR3 is built from 13 residues. V lost 4 bases to trimming and J lost 6 bases; unmatched junction nucleotides: 3. Per the germline V gene, CDR1 is KGHDR and CDR2 is SFDVKD. CDR3 region: CATSERQGNGYTF. The CDR3 DNA sequence: TGTGCCACCAGTGAGCGACAGGGGAATGGCTACACCTTC.

The CDR3 is CASSLRQTGIEAFF. As DNA, the CDR3 is TGTGCCAGCAGCTTACGCCAGACAGGGATTGAAGCTTTCTTT. The genes are TRBV7-9 and TRBJ1-1; 7 bases align to TRBD1. The CDR3 length is 14 residues. The germline gives CDR1 SEHNR, CDR2 FQNEAQ (reference sequence). Trimming took 2 bases from V and 7 from J; bases not matched to a gene: 7.

This clonotype was recorded many times. The CDR3 sequence is CASSAAQGSGGYTF. CDR3 bases: TGCGCCAGCAGTGCCGCACAGGGGAGTGGTGGCTACACCTTC. The chain has TRBV5-1 and TRBJ1-2; TRBD1 aligns across 7 bases. The CDR3 covers 14 residues. The V gene end was trimmed by 5 bases and the J gene end by 7 bases; junction bases not matched to a gene: 11. The V gene's germline CDR1 is SGHRS and CDR2 YFSETQ.

This clonotype appeared many times. The gene calls are TRBV24-1 and TRBJ2-7, with D hard to call. The CDR3 runs 13 residues. Germline CDR1 is KGHDR and CDR2 is SFDVKD. The V and J ends lost 2 bases and 5 bases respectively, with 9 bases between them. CDR3 nucleotide sequence: TGTGCCACCAGTGATTCGGCAGGCGACGAGCAGTACTTC. This translates into CATSDSAGDEQYF.

By share of the sample, this clonotype is medium-sized (0.01 to 0.1%). The V call is TRBV25-1, the J call TRBJ1-6; 9 nucleotides line up with TRBD1. The germline CDR1 and CDR2 sequences are MGHDK and SYGVNS. This CDR3 comprises 15 residues. Trimming removed 1 base from V and 7 bases from J; junction bases left unmatched: 2. The chain's CDR3 is CASSELGTGNSPLHF. The CDR3 nucleotides are TGTGCCAGCAGTGAATTGGGGACAGGGAATTCACCCCTCCACTTT.

The V gene is TRBV2, the J gene TRBJ2-1, with 12 bases identical to TRBD1. V was pared by 5 bases and J by 8 bases, with 7 bases of the junction left unmatched. There are 15 residues in the CDR3. Looked up from germline, CDR1 is SNHLY and CDR2 is FYNNEI. DNA of the CDR3: TGTGCCAGCAGTACTACGGGACAGGGGGCCGATGAGCAGTTCTTC. Protein product: CASSTTGQGADEQFF.

This clonotype was observed a handful of times. A much larger clone lies a single base off, so this may be a read error. This sequence joins TRBV20-1 and TRBJ2-7, with 8 bases aligning to TRBD1. Trimming took 5 bases from V and 1 from J; bases not matched to a gene: 10. Per the germline V gene, CDR1 is DFQATT and CDR2 is SNEGSKA (reference sequence). CDR3 length: 15 residues. For the CDR3, the DNA is TGCAGTGCTGGGAGGTCCGGGACAGGATCCTACGAGCAGTACGTC. Translation: CSAGRSGTGSYEQYV.

This clonotype has just a few counts. This chain connects TRBV2 to TRBJ1-2; D is perhaps TRBD1 (6 bases). The germline CDR1 and CDR2 sequences are SNHLY and FYNNEI. Trimming shortened V by 6 bases and J by 5 bases, and 13 bases separated the two germline ends. CDR3 length equals 13 residues. As DNA, the CDR3 is TGTGCCAGCAGGCAAAACACAGGGTATGGCTACACCTTC. It yields the protein CASRQNTGYGYTF.

V is TRBV25-1 and J is TRBJ2-2; unclear D gene. The V gene lost 5 bases and the J gene lost 0 bases, with 4 bases spanning the gap. From germline, CDR1 is MGHDK and CDR2 SYGVNS. The CDR3 has 13 residues. The CDR3 loop is CASSTANTGELFF. CDR3 in DNA: TGTGCCAGCAGTACAGCGAACACCGGGGAGCTGTTTTTT.

The sample holds many counts of this clonotype. V gene TRBV13 combines with J gene TRBJ1-1; no firm D call. The length of the CDR3 is 14 residues. Deletions cut 4 bases from V and 1 base from J, with 10 bases between. CDR1 is PRHDT, CDR2 FYEKMQ, per germline (reference sequence). The CDR3 DNA reads as TGTGCCAGCAGCTCTCCTCCCAAGAACACTGAAGCTTTCTTT. This gives the protein CASSSPPKNTEAFF.

The gene calls are TRBV7-2 and TRBJ2-3; D remains unclear. CDR3 length equals 14 residues. Germline V gene sequence: CDR1 SGHTA, CDR2 FQGNSA. V was trimmed by 5 bases and J by 0 bases, leaving 9 bases between them. The CDR3 spells CASSPARSTDTQYF. CDR3 in DNA: TGTGCCAGCAGCCCCGCCCGGAGCACAGATACGCAGTATTTT.

With respect to this clonotype: This could be a read error, since a much larger clone is one nucleotide away. Because it lacks the conserved phenylalanine or tryptophan at the end, this CDR3 is likely a read error. CDR3 nucleotides: TGCGCCAGCAGCTTACAGGGCACAACCTACAATGAGCAGTTCCTC. Translation gives CASSLQGTTYNEQFL. The chain employs TRBV5-1 and TRBJ2-1; D is possibly TRBD1 (6 bases). There are 15 residues in the CDR3. Germline V lookup: CDR1 SGHRS, CDR2 YFSETQ. With 2 bases removed from V and 2 bases from J, the gap between germline ends came to 11 bases.

This clonotype was picked up many times. The chain carries TRBV27 and TRBJ1-1, with D perhaps TRBD1 (6 bases). The CDR3 totals 12 residues. Germline lookup yields CDR1 MNHEY and CDR2 SMNVEV (reference sequence). V was shortened by 6 bases and J by 12 bases, with 17 bases between the two germline ends. The CDR3 DNA reads TGTGCCAGCAGCCTAAGCAACAGGGAGACTTTCTTT. Amino acid sequence: CASSLSNRETFF.

This clonotype was counted ten times or more. The chain carries TRBV12-3 or TRBV12-4 and TRBJ2-2; D not resolved. V was shortened by 4 bases and J by 6 bases, with 3 bases between the two germline ends. CDR3 length: 11 amino acids. CDR3 bases: TGTGCCAGCAGTTCCCCCGGGGAGCTGTTTTTT. Translation gives CASSSPGELFF.

Many counts were recorded for this clonotype. V usage is TRBV15 and J usage is TRBJ1-2; TRBD1 matches at 10 bases. Germline V lookup: CDR1 LNHNV, CDR2 YYDKDF (reference sequence). The CDR3 sequence is 16 residues long. V was pared by 0 bases and J by 5 bases, with 6 bases of the junction left unmatched. CDR3 nucleotides: TGTGCCACCAGCAGAGAGACAGGGGGCGCGGGATATGGCTACACCTTC. As protein: CATSRETGGAGYGYTF.